Shown below are 12 T cell receptor beta chains from a single sample sequenced in a study of vaccination and CD4 T cells after COVID-19. An Oncomine TCR Beta short-read assay was used to sequence the DNA from cultured CD4+ T cells. TCRdb ran MiXCR on the PCR reads and lists one entry per CDR3 protein. The sample lists fewer than 15,000 distinct CDR3 sequences, about 28% seen once, with around a sixth in the top ten. These receptors' targets are unknown. As to treatment: approximately 11-day PBMC culture with coronavirus spike peptide pools or control peptides (ViraFEST assay). The sequencing sample was made of cultured CD4+ T cells from blood. The receptors here all came from a human donor with COVID-19.

The chain uses TRBV24-1 and TRBJ1-1; 9 bases align to TRBD1. With 3 bases clipped from V and 4 bases from J, the junction kept 5 bases outside the gene matches. From germline, CDR1 is KGHDR and CDR2 SFDVKD. This CDR3 is built from 15 residues. This chain's CDR3 is CATSDDGTGSTEAFF. In DNA, the CDR3 is TGTGCCACCAGTGATGATGGGACAGGGAGCACTGAAGCTTTCTTT.

In this sample, this clonotype turned up a few times. The V and J genes are TRBV11-1 and TRBJ2-2, with D unresolved. CDR1 and CDR2 (germline): SGHAT, FQDESV (reference sequence). The ends were cut back, 2 bases at V and 10 bases at J, with 8 bases in the middle. This CDR3 is 12 amino acids long. The CDR3 loop reads CASSLRVQELFF. The CDR3 DNA reads as TGTGCCAGCAGCTTAAGGGTCCAGGAGCTGTTTTTT. Using reference TRBV11-1 and TRBJ2-2 for the parts outside the CDR3, the full variable domain is EAEVAQSPRYKITEKSQAVAFWCDPISGHATLYWYRQILGQGPELLVQFQDESVVDDSQLPKDRFSAERLKGVDSTLKIQPAELGDSAMYLCASSLRVQELFFGEGSRLTVL.

A note on this clonotype: A much larger clone sits a single nucleotide away, making a read error possible. The rearrangement joins TRBV6-1 to TRBJ1-1, with D uncertain. Germline lookup yields CDR1 MNHNS and CDR2 SASEGT. The germline V and J ends were trimmed by 6 bases and 3 bases, with 14 bases remaining between them. There are 14 residues in the CDR3. The CDR3 DNA sequence: TGTGCCAGCAGAGACACGGGGTTACACACTGAAGCTTTCTTT. Translating it yields CASRDTGLHTEAFF.

This clonotype was observed a handful of times. The V gene is TRBV19, the J gene TRBJ1-5; the D gene is possibly TRBD1 (5 bases). CDR3 length: 14 amino acids. V shed 7 bases and J shed 7 bases, with 17 bases lying between them. Germline values: CDR1 LNHDA, CDR2 SQIVND (reference sequence). This CDR3 reads CASIAAGLRQPQHF. CDR3 bases: TGTGCCAGTATTGCGGCGGGGCTTCGGCAGCCCCAGCATTTT.

A few counts support this clonotype. The genes are TRBV19 and TRBJ2-1; 13 nucleotides line up with TRBD2. The CDR3 totals 17 residues. The V and J ends lost 8 bases and 0 bases, in that order; junction bases with no gene match: 7. Germline V CDR1 and CDR2: LNHDA, SQIVND (reference sequence). This CDR3 is CASGTSGGASSYNEQFF. CDR3 nucleotides: TGTGCCAGTGGCACTAGCGGGGGGGCGAGCTCCTACAATGAGCAGTTCTTC. Full variable domain (remainder filled in from reference TRBV19 and TRBJ2-1): DGGITQSPKYLFRKEGQNVTLSCEQNLNHDAMYWYRQDPGQGLRLIYYSQIVNDFQKGDIAEGYSVSREKKESFPLTVTSAQKNPTAFYLCASGTSGGASSYNEQFFGPGTRLTVL.

This clonotype was found a few times. The V call is TRBV20-1, the J call TRBJ2-7; D unresolved. V lost 1 base and J 3 bases, leaving 7 bases between the germline ends. This CDR3 spans 12 amino acids. CDR1 DFQATT and CDR2 SNEGSKA come from the germline V gene (reference sequence). CDR3 in DNA: TGCAGTGCTAGAGTTCAAGGCTACGAGCAGTACTTC. Its translation: CSARVQGYEQYF.

V gene TRBV7-2 combines with J gene TRBJ2-3; possible D gene TRBD2, 5 bases. The CDR3 has 16 amino acids. Germline V lookup: CDR1 SGHTA, CDR2 FQGNSA. V was cut by 8 bases and J by 0 bases, with 18 bases left in between. In DNA form, the CDR3 reads TGTGCCAGCGGCCAGCAACTAGGGCCTAGCACAGATACGCAGTATTTT. This encodes CASGQQLGPSTDTQYF.

This clonotype has more than one count but fewer than ten. V gene TRBV9 combines with J gene TRBJ1-1, with D unclear. The CDR3 covers 13 residues. Germline loops: CDR1 SGDLS, CDR2 YYNGEE. Trimming removed 0 bases at V and 0 bases at J, with 3 bases between. CDR3: CASSVELNTEAFF. CDR3 in DNA: TGTGCCAGCAGCGTAGAATTGAACACTGAAGCTTTCTTT.

Only a few counts were recorded for this clonotype. This chain connects TRBV20-1 to TRBJ2-5, with 8 bases aligning to TRBD2. The CDR3 extends over 17 amino acids. In germline, CDR1 is DFQATT, CDR2 SNEGSKA (reference sequence). The CDR3 is CSPRVLLERGYQETQYF. CDR3 in DNA: TGCAGCCCACGAGTTTTATTGGAGCGGGGGTACCAAGAGACCCAGTACTTC.

The chain couples TRBV2 to TRBJ1-3, with TRBD1 matching over 7 bases. The germline CDR1 and CDR2 sequences are SNHLY and FYNNEI. The CDR3 is made up of 14 amino acids. The trim removed 4 bases at V and 0 bases at J, leaving 0 bases unmatched. CDR3 sequence reads: CASSGDSSGNTIYF. CDR3 nucleotides: TGTGCCAGCAGTGGGGACAGCTCTGGAAACACCATATATTTT.

This clonotype was found a few times. CDR3 loop: CASSSDRGSYNEQFF. For the CDR3, the DNA is TGTGCCAGCAGCTCAGACAGGGGTTCCTACAATGAGCAGTTCTTC. The rearrangement uses TRBV7-2 and TRBJ2-1, with TRBD1 matching over 8 bases. Germline V gives CDR1 SGHTA, CDR2 FQGNSA. This CDR3 is built from 15 residues. V lost 4 bases and J lost 1; bases outside the gene matches: 3.

This clonotype is medium-sized (0.01 to 0.1%). This chain links TRBV7-8 with TRBJ1-2, with 7 bases matching TRBD1. Losses at the gene ends were 5 bases for V and 4 bases for J; bases not matched to a gene: 10. CDR3 length equals 15 residues. CDR1 SGHVS and CDR2 FQNEAQ come from the germline V gene. CDR3 bases: TGTGCCAGCAGCCTCAGGGGGACACAAGTCTATGGCTACACCTTC. Translated: CASSLRGTQVYGYTF.